The entry below gives a single TCR beta chain sequence along with its context. Germline CDR1 SGDLS, CDR2 YYNGEE. The V and J ends lost 3 bases and 0 bases, in that order; junction bases with no gene match: 3. This CDR3 spans 15 amino acids. TCRdb's copy holds only in-frame clones and misses some; the assay was immunoSEQ multiplex PCR. The repertoire holds about 360,000 clones, with 80% to 90% as singletons. The sample belongs to a study of blood T cell repertoires in COVID-19. Sequencing input: peripheral blood. This TCR was sampled from a woman aged 60-70 years with COVID-19, enrolled during active disease. This chain connects TRBV9 to TRBJ1-3; 7 bases align to TRBD1. CDR3 region: CASSAQGFSGNTIYF. CDR3 sequence (DNA): TGTGCCAGCAGCGCACAGGGGTTCTCTGGAAACACCATATATTTT.